A selection of T cell receptor beta chains follows, all from one sample in a study of T cells in Graves' hyperthyroidism and ophthalmopathy. TCRdb reprocessed the multiplex PCR reads via MiXCR and lists one record per CDR3 protein. The sample contains approximately 690,000 distinct CDR3 sequences, more than 14% of which appear only once. The sample comprised blood. These receptors were collected from a woman in her forties or fifties with Graves' ophthalmopathy. CDR3s include the opening cysteine and the closing phenylalanine or tryptophan. The D gene is left open where the match is weak. Clone size is stated in some rows and not others, as once, few, many or a class when expanded.

d_gene	abundance	v_gene	j_gene	CDR3aa	CDR3nt
TRBD1	many	TRBV7-9	TRBJ1-2	CASRPTGNYGYTF	TGTGCCAGCAGGCCGACAGGGAACTATGGCTACACCTTC
TRBD2	few	TRBV4-3	TRBJ2-1	CASSQDTAGDEQFF	TGCGCCAGCAGCCAAGATACTGCGGGAGATGAGCAGTTCTTC
TRBD2	many	TRBV28	TRBJ2-1	CASSLNGLALYNEQFF	TGTGCCAGCAGTTTAAATGGACTAGCGCTCTACAATGAGCAGTTCTTC
-	many	TRBV30	TRBJ2-3	CAWSAGTRSTDTQYF	TGTGCCTGGAGTGCCGGGACACGAAGCACAGATACGCAGTATTTT
TRBD1	many	TRBV11-3	TRBJ2-1	CASSLDRDLYNEQFF	TGTGCCAGCAGCTTGGACAGGGACCTTTACAATGAGCAGTTCTTC
TRBD2	-	TRBV20-1	TRBJ2-1	CSVPGLAGVTNNEQFF	TGCAGTGTCCCTGGACTAGCGGGAGTTACTAACAATGAGCAGTTCTTC
-	few	TRBV19	TRBJ1-5	CASSMRQAFDNQPQHF	TGTGCCAGTAGTATGAGACAGGCATTTGACAATCAGCCCCAGCATTTT
-	many	TRBV19	TRBJ2-1	CASSIRLVGYNEQFF	TGTGCCAGTAGTATACGGCTAGTGGGGTACAATGAGCAGTTCTTC
-	-	TRBV28	TRBJ2-7	CASSSTKEQYF	TGTGCCAGCAGTTCTACAAAAGAGCAGTACTTC
-	many	TRBV9	TRBJ2-1	CASSVDTLVSEQFF	TGTGCCAGCAGCGTTGACACGCTTGTAAGTGAGCAGTTCTTC
-	many	TRBV6-2/TRBV6-3	TRBJ2-1	CASSYSLEVLDISYNEQFF	TGTGCCAGCAGTTACTCATTGGAGGTACTTGACATCTCCTACAATGAGCAGTTCTTC
-	-	TRBV7-6	TRBJ2-7	CASSLAPDASSYEQYF	TGTGCCAGCAGCTTAGCTCCGGACGCGAGCTCCTACGAGCAGTACTTC
TRBD1	-	TRBV6-1	TRBJ2-2	CASSGQGMGGELFF	TGTGCCAGCAGTGGACAGGGTATGGGCGGGGAGCTGTTTTTT
-	many	TRBV5-1	TRBJ1-1	CASSSRVATEAFF	TGCGCCAGCTCCTCCCGGGTGGCCACTGAAGCTTTCTTT
TRBD2	many	TRBV11-3	TRBJ2-1	CASSSTSGRTYNEQFF	TGTGCCAGCAGCTCAACTAGCGGGAGGACCTACAATGAGCAGTTCTTC
TRBD2	-	TRBV4-1	TRBJ2-4	CASSQLAGRVIQYF	TGCGCCAGCAGCCAACTAGCGGGACGTGTCATTCAGTACTTC
-	once	TRBV19	TRBJ1-6	CASSIPGSGALHF	TGTGCCAGTAGTATCCCAGGGAGCGGGGCCCTCCACTTT
TRBD1	few	TRBV2	TRBJ1-2	CATLDRAYTF	TGTGCCACCCTAGACAGGGCTTACACCTTC
-	many	TRBV7-3	TRBJ1-1	CASSTRGNTEAFF	TGTGCCAGCAGCACCCGGGGGAACACTGAAGCTTTCTTT
-	many	TRBV2	TRBJ2-7	CASSDERGSKQYF	TGTGCCAGCAGTGACGAACGGGGCAGTAAGCAGTACTTC
-	many	TRBV20-1	TRBJ1-1	CSGADTMNTEAFF	TGCAGTGGCGCGGACACCATGAACACTGAAGCTTTCTTT
TRBD2	-	TRBV3-1	TRBJ2-5	CASSQDLGWASGPRAETQYF	TGTGCCAGCAGCCAAGATTTGGGGTGGGCTAGCGGGCCCCGGGCGGAGACCCAGTACTTC
-	few	TRBV29-1	TRBJ1-2	CSVGGVGSYGYTF	TGCAGCGTTGGGGGGGTAGGATCCTATGGCTACACCTTC
-	-	TRBV5-1	TRBJ2-1	CASSSQVRSRLREQFF	TGCGCCAGCAGCTCACAGGTCCGGTCGCGCCTGCGGGAGCAGTTCTTC
TRBD2	many	TRBV6-1	TRBJ2-3	CASSDQTSGSPDTQYF	TGTGCCAGCAGTGATCAGACTAGCGGGAGCCCAGATACGCAGTATTTT
TRBD1	many	TRBV20-1	TRBJ1-5	CSAQPPDRGGRGQPQHF	TGCAGTGCCCAGCCCCCGGACAGGGGAGGAAGGGGTCAGCCCCAGCATTTT
-	few	TRBV6-1	TRBJ2-1	CASSVAVGPNEQFF	TGTGCCAGCAGTGTAGCAGTAGGGCCGAATGAGCAGTTCTTC
-	many	TRBV15	TRBJ2-6	CATSSKSGANVLTF	TGTGCCACCAGCTCAAAGTCTGGGGCCAACGTCCTGACTTTC
-	many	TRBV9	TRBJ1-1	CASSVAKNTEAFF	TGTGCCAGCAGCGTAGCTAAGAACACTGAAGCTTTCTTT
-	many	TRBV6-2/TRBV6-3	TRBJ2-7	CASSYLPTRGATYEQYF	TGTGCCAGCAGTTACCTTCCGACTAGGGGGGCAACCTACGAGCAGTACTTC
TRBD1	many	TRBV27	TRBJ1-5	CASSLLGRGVGQPQHF	TGTGCCAGCAGTTTATTAGGCAGGGGGGTGGGTCAGCCCCAGCATTTT
-	-	TRBV5-1	TRBJ1-4	CASSLLPDPNEKLFF	TGCGCCAGCAGCTTGCTTCCAGACCCCAATGAAAAACTGTTTTTT
-	-	TRBV28	TRBJ2-7	CASSPVGFGSPYEQYF	TGTGCCAGCAGTCCCGTGGGTTTCGGGTCCCCCTACGAGCAGTACTTC
-	many	TRBV6-2/TRBV6-3	TRBJ1-1	CASIGRQNTEAFF	TGTGCCAGCATCGGCAGGCAGAACACTGAAGCTTTCTTT
TRBD1	-	TRBV20-1	TRBJ1-1	CSARPGQGTEAFF	TGCAGTGCTCGGCCGGGACAGGGAACTGAAGCTTTCTTT
-	few	TRBV19	TRBJ2-1	CASSIGQNNEQFF	TGTGCCAGTAGTATAGGACAGAACAATGAGCAGTTCTTC
TRBD2	many	TRBV28	TRBJ2-1	CASSEAGGPYNEQFF	TGTGCCAGCAGTGAAGCGGGAGGGCCTTACAATGAGCAGTTCTTC
TRBD1	-	TRBV6-1	TRBJ2-2	CASSEASAFQGAVGELFF	TGTGCCAGCAGTGAAGCCAGCGCGTTTCAGGGGGCGGTCGGGGAGCTGTTTTTT
-	-	TRBV7-2	TRBJ2-7	CASSLGSSGLYEQYF	TGTGCCAGCAGCTTAGGAAGCTCAGGGCTCTACGAGCAGTACTTC